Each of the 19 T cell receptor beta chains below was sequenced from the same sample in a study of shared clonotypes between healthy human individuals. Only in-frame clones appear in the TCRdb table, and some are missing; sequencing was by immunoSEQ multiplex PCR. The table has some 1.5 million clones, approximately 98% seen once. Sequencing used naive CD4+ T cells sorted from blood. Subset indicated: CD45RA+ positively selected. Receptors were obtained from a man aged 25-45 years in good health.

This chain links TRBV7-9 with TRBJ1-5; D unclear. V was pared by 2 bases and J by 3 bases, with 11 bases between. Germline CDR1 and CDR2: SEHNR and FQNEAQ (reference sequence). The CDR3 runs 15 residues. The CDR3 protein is CASSLLGGPNQPQHF. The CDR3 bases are TGTGCCAGCAGCTTATTAGGCGGCCCCAATCAGCCCCAGCATTTT.

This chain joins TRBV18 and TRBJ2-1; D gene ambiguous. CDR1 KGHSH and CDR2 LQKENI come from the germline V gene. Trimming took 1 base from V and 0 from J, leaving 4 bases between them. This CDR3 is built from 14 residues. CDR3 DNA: TGTGCCAGCTCACCACTCCGCTCCTACAATGAGCAGTTCTTC. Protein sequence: CASSPLRSYNEQFF.

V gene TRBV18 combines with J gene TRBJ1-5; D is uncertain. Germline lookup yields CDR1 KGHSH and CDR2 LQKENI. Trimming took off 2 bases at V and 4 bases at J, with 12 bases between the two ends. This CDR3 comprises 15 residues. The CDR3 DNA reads TGTGCCAGCTCACCAAGGCAGGTAGATAATCAGCCCCAGCATTTT. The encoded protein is CASSPRQVDNQPQHF.

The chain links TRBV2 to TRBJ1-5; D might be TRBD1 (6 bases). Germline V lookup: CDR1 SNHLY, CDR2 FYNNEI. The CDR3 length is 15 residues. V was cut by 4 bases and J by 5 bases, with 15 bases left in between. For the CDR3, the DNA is TGTGCCAGCAGTGTCGTTCGGGGGGCGTATCAGCCCCAGCATTTT. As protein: CASSVVRGAYQPQHF.

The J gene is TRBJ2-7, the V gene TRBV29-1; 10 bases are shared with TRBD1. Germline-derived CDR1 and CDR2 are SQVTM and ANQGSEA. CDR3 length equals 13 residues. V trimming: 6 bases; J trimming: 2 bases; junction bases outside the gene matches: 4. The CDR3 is CSVGQGPTYEQYF. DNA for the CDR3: TGCAGCGTGGGACAGGGGCCGACCTACGAGCAGTACTTC.

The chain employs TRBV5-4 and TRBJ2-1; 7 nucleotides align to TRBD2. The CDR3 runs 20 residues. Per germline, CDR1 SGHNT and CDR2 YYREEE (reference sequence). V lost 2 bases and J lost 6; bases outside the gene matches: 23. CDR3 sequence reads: CASSFLLGSGIIFNVNEQFF. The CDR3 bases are TGTGCCAGCAGCTTCCTACTCGGAAGCGGGATAATCTTTAATGTCAATGAGCAGTTCTTC.

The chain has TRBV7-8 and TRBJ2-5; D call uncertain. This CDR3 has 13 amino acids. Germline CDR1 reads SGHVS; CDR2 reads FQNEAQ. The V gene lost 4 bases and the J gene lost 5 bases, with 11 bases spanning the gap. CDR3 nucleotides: TGTGCCAGCAGCTCCGTAGTGTTCGAGACCCAGTACTTC. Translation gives CASSSVVFETQYF.

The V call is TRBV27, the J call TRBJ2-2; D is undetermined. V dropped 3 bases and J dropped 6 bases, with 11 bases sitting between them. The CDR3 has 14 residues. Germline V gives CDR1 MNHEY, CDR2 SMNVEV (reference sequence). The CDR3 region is CASSFFRVSGELFF. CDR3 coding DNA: TGTGCCAGCAGTTTTTTTAGGGTTTCCGGGGAGCTGTTTTTT.

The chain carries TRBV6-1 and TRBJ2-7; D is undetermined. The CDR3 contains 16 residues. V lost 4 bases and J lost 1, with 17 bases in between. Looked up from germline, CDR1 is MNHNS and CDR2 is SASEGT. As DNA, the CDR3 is TGTGCCAGCAGTGCCATAAGGGTTCTTTTTTCCTACGAGCAGTACTTC. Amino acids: CASSAIRVLFSYEQYF.

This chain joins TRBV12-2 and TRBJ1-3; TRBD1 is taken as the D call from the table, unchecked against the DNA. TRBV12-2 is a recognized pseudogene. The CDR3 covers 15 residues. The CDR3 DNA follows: TGTGCAAGTCGCTTAGGGGCCCTCTCTGGAAACACCATATATTTT. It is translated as CASRLGALSGNTIYF.

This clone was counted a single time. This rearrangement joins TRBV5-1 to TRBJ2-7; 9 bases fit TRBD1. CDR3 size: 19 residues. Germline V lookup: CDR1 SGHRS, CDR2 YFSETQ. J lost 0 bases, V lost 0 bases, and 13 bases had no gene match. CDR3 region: CASSLVTGGIPSSSYEQYF. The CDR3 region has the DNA TGCGCCAGCAGCTTGGTGACAGGGGGGATTCCCTCCTCCTCCTACGAGCAGTACTTC.

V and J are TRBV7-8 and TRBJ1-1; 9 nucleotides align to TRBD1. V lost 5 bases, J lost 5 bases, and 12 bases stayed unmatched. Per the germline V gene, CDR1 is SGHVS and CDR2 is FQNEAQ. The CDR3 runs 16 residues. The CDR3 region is CASSHSRGQGSTEAFF. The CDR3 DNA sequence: TGTGCCAGCAGCCATTCCCGGGGACAGGGATCGACTGAAGCTTTCTTT.

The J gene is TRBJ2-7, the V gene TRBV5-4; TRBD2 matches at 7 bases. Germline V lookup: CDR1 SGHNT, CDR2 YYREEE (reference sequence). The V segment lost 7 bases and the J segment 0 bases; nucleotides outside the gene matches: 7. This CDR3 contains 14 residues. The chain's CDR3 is CASQRLAFSYEQYF. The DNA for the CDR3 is TGTGCCAGCCAACGACTAGCCTTCTCCTACGAGCAGTACTTC.

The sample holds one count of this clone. The CDR3 bases are TGCAGTCCGAAACCATACAATGAGCAGTTCTTC. Its protein is CSPKPYNEQFF. The J gene is TRBJ2-1, the V gene TRBV20-1, with D unresolved. Germline CDR1 reads DFQATT; CDR2 reads SNEGSKA (reference sequence). The germline V and J ends were trimmed by 8 bases and 4 bases, with 9 bases remaining between them. The CDR3 is made up of 11 amino acids.

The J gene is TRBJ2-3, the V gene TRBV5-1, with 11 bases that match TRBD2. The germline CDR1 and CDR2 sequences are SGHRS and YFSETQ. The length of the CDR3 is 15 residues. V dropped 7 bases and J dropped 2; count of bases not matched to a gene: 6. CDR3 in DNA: TGCGCCAGCTCGACTAGCGGGACTTACACAGATACGCAGTATTTT. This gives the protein CASSTSGTYTDTQYF. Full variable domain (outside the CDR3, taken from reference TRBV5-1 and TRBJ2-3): KAGVTQTPRYLIKTRGQQVTLSCSPISGHRSVSWYQQTPGQGLQFLFEYFSETQRNKGNFPGRFSGRQFSNSRSEMNVSTLELGDSALYLCASSTSGTYTDTQYFGPGTRLTVL.

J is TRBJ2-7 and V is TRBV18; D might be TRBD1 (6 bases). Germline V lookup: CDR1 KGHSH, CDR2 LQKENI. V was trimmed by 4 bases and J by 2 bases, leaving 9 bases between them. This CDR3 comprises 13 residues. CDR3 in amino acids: CASSQDRTYEQYF. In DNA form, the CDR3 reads TGTGCCAGCTCACAAGACAGGACCTACGAGCAGTACTTC.

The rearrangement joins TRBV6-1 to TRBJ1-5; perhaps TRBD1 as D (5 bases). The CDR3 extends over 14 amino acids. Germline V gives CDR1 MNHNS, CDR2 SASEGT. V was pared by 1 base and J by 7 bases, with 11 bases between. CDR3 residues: CASSEVVQGQPQHF. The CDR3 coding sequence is TGTGCCAGCAGTGAAGTGGTCCAGGGACAGCCCCAGCATTTT.

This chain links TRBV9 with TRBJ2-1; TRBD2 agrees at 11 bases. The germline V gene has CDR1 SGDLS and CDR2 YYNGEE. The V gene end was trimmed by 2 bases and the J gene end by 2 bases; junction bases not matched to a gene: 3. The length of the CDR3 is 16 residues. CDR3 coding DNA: TGTGCCAGCAGCGTCACTAGCGGGAGTGCCTACAATGAGCAGTTCTTC. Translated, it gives CASSVTSGSAYNEQFF.

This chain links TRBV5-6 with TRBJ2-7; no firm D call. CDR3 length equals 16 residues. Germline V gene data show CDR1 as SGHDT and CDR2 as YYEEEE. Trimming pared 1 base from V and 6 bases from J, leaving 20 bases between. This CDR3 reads CASSLSLSPVPREQYF. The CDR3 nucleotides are TGTGCCAGCAGCTTGTCCCTCAGTCCTGTACCGCGCGAGCAGTACTTC.